A single sample is the source of the 9 T cell receptor beta chains below, sequenced in a study of OX40 agonist ivuxolimab in advanced cancers. Sequencing used immunoSEQ multiplex PCR; TCRdb keeps in-frame clones, though not all of them. The table lists approximately 60,000 clones, approximately 91% of them singletons. Here the sequenced sample was CD4+ or CD8+ T cells sorted from blood, taken in a trial of the OX40 agonist ivuxolimab. Receptors were obtained from an adult with an advanced solid tumor such as melanoma, head and neck, liver or kidney cancer.

The chain is built from TRBV5-1 and TRBJ1-2; possible D gene TRBD1, 5 bases. The germline V gene has CDR1 SGHRS and CDR2 YFSETQ. The V and J ends lost 3 bases and 0 bases respectively, with 6 bases between them. The CDR3 runs to 13 residues. The CDR3 loop is CASSSTANYGYTF. CDR3 nucleotides: TGCGCCAGCAGCTCGACAGCTAACTATGGCTACACCTTC.

This sequence joins TRBV28 and TRBJ2-1, with 9 bases matching TRBD2. CDR3 length equals 17 residues. V was pared by 2 bases and J by 3 bases, with 8 bases of the junction left unmatched. Germline V gives CDR1 MDHEN, CDR2 SYDVKM. The CDR3: CASSLLAGGLIYNEQFF. The CDR3 DNA is TGTGCCAGCAGTTTACTTGCGGGGGGGCTGATCTACAATGAGCAGTTCTTC.

This clone was counted between two and nine times. This chain links TRBV7-9 with TRBJ2-5; maybe TRBD1 (5 bases). V gave up 3 bases and J gave up 4 bases, with 15 bases separating them. The CDR3 sequence is 15 residues long. Germline V gives CDR1 SEHNR, CDR2 FQNEAQ (reference sequence). The chain's CDR3 is CASSLVGQAGETQYF. CDR3 DNA sequence: TGTGCCAGCAGCTTGGTTGGACAAGCTGGAGAGACCCAGTACTTC.

V is TRBV27 and J is TRBJ2-2, with D unclear. CDR3 size: 12 residues. V was cut by 3 bases and J by 5 bases, with 4 bases left in between. Per the germline V gene, CDR1 is MNHEY and CDR2 is SMNVEV (reference sequence). CDR3 residues: CASSFLTGELFF. The CDR3 DNA follows: TGTGCCAGCAGTTTTTTGACCGGGGAGCTGTTTTTT.

This clone was counted between two and nine times. This rearrangement joins TRBV2 to TRBJ2-7; D not certain. The CDR3 length is 13 residues. Germline V gene data show CDR1 as SNHLY and CDR2 as FYNNEI. V lost 3 bases and J lost 5, with 11 bases in between. CDR3 amino acids: CASSEMVGNEQYF. CDR3 bases: TGTGCCAGCAGTGAGATGGTGGGGAACGAGCAGTACTTC.

The V call is TRBV4-1, the J call TRBJ1-5, with unresolved D. Trimming took off 3 bases at V and 7 bases at J, with 16 bases between the two ends. Per the germline V gene, CDR1 is MGHRA and CDR2 is YSYEKL. The CDR3 spans 15 residues. The CDR3 DNA reads TGCGCCAGCAGCCAGCTAATTATGAGTGGCCAGCCCCAGCATTTT. Translating it yields CASSQLIMSGQPQHF.

This clone appeared once. The CDR3: CASSSPGTYSGNTIYF. CDR3 nucleotide sequence: TGTGCCAGCAGTTCTCCCGGGACCTACTCTGGAAACACCATATATTTT. This chain links TRBV7-2 with TRBJ1-3; possible D gene TRBD1, 5 bases. This CDR3 spans 16 amino acids. Trimming removed 6 bases from V and 0 bases from J, with 15 bases in between. CDR1 is SGHTA, CDR2 FQGNSA, per germline.

V gene TRBV9 combines with J gene TRBJ2-3, with TRBD2 matching 9 bases. CDR3 length equals 15 residues. J gave up 7 bases and V 1 base, and 7 bases lay outside the gene matches. The germline V gene has CDR1 SGDLS and CDR2 YYNGEE. The CDR3 protein is CASSVLAGGQHTQYF. CDR3 nucleotides: TGTGCCAGCAGCGTACTTGCGGGGGGGCAACATACGCAGTATTTT.

The chain couples TRBV4-1 to TRBJ1-6, with D unclear. V shed 4 bases and J shed 6 bases, with 10 bases lying between them. The germline V gene has CDR1 MGHRA and CDR2 YSYEKL. CDR3 size: 14 residues. CDR3 region: CASSPGLSNSPLHF. As DNA, the CDR3 is TGCGCCAGCAGCCCAGGACTGAGTAATTCACCCCTCCACTTT.